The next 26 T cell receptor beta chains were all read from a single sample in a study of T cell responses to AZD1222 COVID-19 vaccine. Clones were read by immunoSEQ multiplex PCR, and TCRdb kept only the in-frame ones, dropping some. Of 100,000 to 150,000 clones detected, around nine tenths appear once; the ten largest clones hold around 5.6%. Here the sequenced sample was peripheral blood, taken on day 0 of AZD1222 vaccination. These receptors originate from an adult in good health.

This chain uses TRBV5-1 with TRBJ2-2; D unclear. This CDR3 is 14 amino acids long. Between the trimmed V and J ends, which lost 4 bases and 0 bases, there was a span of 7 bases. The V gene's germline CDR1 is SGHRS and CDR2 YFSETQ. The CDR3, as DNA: TGCGCCAGCAGCCGGCTAGCGAACACCGGGGAGCTGTTTTTT. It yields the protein CASSRLANTGELFF.

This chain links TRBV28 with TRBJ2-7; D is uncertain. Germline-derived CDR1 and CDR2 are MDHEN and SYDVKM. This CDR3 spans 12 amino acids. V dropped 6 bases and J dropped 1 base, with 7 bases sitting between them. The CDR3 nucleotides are TGTGCCAGCAGGGAAAATTCCTACGAGCAGTACTTC. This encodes CASRENSYEQYF. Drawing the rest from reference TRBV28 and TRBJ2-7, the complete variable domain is DVKVTQSSRYLVKRTGEKVFLECVQDMDHENMFWYRQDPGLGLRLIYFSYDVKMKEKGDIPEGYSVSREKKERFSLILESASTNQTSMYLCASRENSYEQYFGPGTRLTVT.

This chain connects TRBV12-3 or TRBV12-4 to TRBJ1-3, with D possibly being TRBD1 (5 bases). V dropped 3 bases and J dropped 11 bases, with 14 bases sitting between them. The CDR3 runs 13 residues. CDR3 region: CASSFERGSSIYF. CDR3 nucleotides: TGTGCCAGCAGTTTCGAGCGGGGCTCGTCCATATATTTT.

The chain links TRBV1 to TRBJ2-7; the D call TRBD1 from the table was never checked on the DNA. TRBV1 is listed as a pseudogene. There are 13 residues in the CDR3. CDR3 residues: CTSSQASRQGPWF. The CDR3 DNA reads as TGCACCAGCAGCCAAGCTTCTCGACAGGGCCCCTGGTTC.

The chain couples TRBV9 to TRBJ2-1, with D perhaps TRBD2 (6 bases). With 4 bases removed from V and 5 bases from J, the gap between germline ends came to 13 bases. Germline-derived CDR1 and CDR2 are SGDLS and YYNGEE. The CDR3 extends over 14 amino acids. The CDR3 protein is CASSPTGGNNEQFF. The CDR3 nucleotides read TGTGCCAGCAGCCCCACCGGGGGAAACAATGAGCAGTTCTTC.

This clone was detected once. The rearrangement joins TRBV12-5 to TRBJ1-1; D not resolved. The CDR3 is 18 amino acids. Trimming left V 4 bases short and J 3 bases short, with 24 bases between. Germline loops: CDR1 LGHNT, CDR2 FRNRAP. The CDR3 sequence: CASGSSSLTDLAYTEAFF. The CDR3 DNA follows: TGTGCTAGTGGTTCCTCGTCCCTTACGGATTTAGCGTACACTGAAGCTTTCTTT.

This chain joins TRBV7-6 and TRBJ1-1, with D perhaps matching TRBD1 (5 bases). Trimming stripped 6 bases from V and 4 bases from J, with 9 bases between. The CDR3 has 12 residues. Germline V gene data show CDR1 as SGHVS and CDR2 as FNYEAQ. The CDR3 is CASRGDGTEAFF. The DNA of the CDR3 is TGTGCCAGCAGGGGGGACGGCACTGAAGCTTTCTTT.

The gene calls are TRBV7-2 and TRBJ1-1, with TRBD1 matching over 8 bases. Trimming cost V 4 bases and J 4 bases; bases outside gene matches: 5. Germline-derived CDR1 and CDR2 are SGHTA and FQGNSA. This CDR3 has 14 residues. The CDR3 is CASSSAGGGTEAFF. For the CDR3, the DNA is TGTGCCAGCAGCTCGGCAGGGGGCGGCACTGAAGCTTTCTTT.

The chain's CDR3 is CASSRTGYNEQFF. CDR3 in DNA: TGTGCCAGCAGTAGGACAGGATACAATGAGCAGTTCTTC. V is TRBV6-5 and J is TRBJ2-1; the match to TRBD1 covers 7 bases. Looked up from germline, CDR1 is MNHEY and CDR2 is SVGAGI. The V segment lost 5 bases and the J segment 4 bases; nucleotides outside the gene matches: 2. The CDR3 is 13 residues long.

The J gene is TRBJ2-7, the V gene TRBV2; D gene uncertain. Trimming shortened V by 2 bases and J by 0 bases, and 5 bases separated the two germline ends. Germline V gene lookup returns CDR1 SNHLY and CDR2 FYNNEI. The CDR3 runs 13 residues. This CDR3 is CASSERASYEQYF. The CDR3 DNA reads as TGTGCCAGCAGTGAAAGGGCCTCCTACGAGCAGTACTTC.

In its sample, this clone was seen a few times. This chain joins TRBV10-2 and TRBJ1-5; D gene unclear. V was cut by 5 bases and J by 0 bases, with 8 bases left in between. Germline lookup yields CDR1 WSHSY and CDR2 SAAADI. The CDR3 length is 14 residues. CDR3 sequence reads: CASSPFNSNQPQHF. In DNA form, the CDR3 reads TGCGCCAGCAGTCCTTTTAATAGCAATCAGCCCCAGCATTTT.

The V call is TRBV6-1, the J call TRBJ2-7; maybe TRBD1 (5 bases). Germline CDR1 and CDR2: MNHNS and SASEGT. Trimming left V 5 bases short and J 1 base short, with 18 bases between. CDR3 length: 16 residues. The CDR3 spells CASSKGAFSVSYEQYF. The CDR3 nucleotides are TGTGCCAGCAGTAAAGGGGCCTTCTCCGTTTCCTACGAGCAGTACTTC.

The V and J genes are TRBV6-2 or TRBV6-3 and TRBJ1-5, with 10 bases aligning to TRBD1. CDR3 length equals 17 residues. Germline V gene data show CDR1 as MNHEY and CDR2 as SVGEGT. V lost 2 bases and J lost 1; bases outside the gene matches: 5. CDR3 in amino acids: CASSYPLGQGSNQPQHF. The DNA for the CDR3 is TGTGCCAGCAGTTACCCGCTGGGACAGGGGAGCAATCAGCCCCAGCATTTT.

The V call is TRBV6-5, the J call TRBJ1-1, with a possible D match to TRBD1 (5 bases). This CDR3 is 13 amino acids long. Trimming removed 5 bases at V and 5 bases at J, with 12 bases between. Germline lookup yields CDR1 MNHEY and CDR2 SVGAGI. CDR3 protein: CASSRQRWTEAFF. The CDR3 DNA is TGTGCCAGCAGTCGACAGCGATGGACTGAAGCTTTCTTT.

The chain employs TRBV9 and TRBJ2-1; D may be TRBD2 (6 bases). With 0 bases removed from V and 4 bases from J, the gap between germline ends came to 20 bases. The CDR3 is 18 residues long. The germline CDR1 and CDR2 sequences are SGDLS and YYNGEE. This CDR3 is CASSVGVGTSPYYNEQFF. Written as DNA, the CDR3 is TGTGCCAGCAGCGTAGGTGTCGGGACTTCACCCTATTACAATGAGCAGTTCTTC.

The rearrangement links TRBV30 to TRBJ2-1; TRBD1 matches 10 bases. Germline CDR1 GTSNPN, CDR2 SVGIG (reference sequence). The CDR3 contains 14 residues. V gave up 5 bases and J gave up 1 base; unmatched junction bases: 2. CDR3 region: CAWGTGDSYNEQFF. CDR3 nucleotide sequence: TGTGCCTGGGGGACAGGGGATTCCTACAATGAGCAGTTCTTC. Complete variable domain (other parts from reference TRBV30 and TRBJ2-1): SQTIHQWPATLVQPVGSPLSLECTVEGTSNPNLYWYRQAAGRGLQLLFYSVGIGQISSEVPQNLSASRPQDRQFILSSKKLLLSDSGFYLCAWGTGDSYNEQFFGPGTRLTVL.

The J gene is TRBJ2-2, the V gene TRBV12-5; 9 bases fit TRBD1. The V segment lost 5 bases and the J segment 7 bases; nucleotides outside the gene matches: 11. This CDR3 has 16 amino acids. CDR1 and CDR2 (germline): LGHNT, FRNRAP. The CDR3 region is CASGPLWDRVHGELFF. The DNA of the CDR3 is TGTGCTAGTGGTCCCCTTTGGGACAGGGTGCACGGGGAGCTGTTTTTT.

The CDR3 loop reads CASSLALQGAYEQYF. The DNA of the CDR3 is TGTGCCAGCAGCTTAGCGCTGCAGGGGGCCTACGAGCAGTACTTC. The chain has TRBV7-2 and TRBJ2-7; 7 bases are shared with TRBD1. The CDR3 covers 15 residues. Trimming removed 0 bases from V and 2 bases from J; junction bases left unmatched: 4. Germline CDR1 is SGHTA and CDR2 is FQGNSA.

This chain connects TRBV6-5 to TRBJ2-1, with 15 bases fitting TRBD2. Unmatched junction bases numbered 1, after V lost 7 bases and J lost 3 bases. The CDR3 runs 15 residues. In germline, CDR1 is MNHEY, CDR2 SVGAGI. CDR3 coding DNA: TGTGCCAGCAAGGGACTAGCGGGAGGCTACAATGAGCAGTTCTTC. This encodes CASKGLAGGYNEQFF.

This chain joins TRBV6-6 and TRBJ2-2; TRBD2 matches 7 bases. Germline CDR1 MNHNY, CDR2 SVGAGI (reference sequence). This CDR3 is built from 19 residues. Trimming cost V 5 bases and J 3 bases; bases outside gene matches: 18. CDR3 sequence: CASSRTFQAGPADTGELFF. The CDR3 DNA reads TGTGCCAGCAGTCGGACCTTCCAAGCGGGGCCGGCCGACACCGGGGAGCTGTTTTTT.

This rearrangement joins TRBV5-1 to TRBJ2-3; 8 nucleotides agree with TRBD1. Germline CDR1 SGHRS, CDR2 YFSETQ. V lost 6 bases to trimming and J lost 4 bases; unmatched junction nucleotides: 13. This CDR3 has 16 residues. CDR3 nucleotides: TGCGCCAGCACCATTCAGGGGGCGGGGAGTCCAGATACGCAGTATTTT. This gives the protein CASTIQGAGSPDTQYF.

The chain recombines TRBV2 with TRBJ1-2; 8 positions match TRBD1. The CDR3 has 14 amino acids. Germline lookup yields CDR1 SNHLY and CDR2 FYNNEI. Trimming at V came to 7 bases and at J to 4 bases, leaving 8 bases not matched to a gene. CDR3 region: CASNPDRDLYGYTF. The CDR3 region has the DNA TGTGCCAGCAACCCGGACAGGGACCTCTATGGCTACACCTTC.

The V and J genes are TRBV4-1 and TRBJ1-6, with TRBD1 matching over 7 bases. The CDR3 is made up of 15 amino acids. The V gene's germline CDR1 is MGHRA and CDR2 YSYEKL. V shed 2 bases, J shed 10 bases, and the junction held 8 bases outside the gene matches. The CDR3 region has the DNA TGCGCCAGCAGCCAAATAGACAGGGTCGTATCACCCCTCCACTTT. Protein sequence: CASSQIDRVVSPLHF.

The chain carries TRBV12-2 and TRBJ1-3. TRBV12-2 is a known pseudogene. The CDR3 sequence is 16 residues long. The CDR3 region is CASRPTRASSGNTIYF. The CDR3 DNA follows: TGTGCAAGTCGCCCCACCCGGGCGAGCTCTGGAAACACCATATATTTT.

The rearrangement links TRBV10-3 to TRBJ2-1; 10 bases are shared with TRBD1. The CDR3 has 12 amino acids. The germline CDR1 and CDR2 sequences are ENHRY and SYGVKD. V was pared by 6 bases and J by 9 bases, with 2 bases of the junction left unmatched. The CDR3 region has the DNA TGTGCCATCAGGGACAGGGGGAGTGAGCAGTTCTTC. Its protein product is CAIRDRGSEQFF.

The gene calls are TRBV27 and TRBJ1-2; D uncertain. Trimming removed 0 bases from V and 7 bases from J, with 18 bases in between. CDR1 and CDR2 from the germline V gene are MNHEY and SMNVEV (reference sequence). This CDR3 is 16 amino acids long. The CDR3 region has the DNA TGTGCCAGCAGTTTATCGCCGGAGTTCTGGCTGAGTGGCTACACCTTC. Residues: CASSLSPEFWLSGYTF.